This T cell receptor (beta chain) stems from a study of glioma-infiltrating T cells after dendritic cell vaccination. Here immunoSEQ multiplex PCR was the method, and the copy in TCRdb shows in-frame clones only, minus some. The sample has tens of thousands of clones; 82% are singletons. Losses at the gene ends were 4 bases for V and 6 bases for J; bases not matched to a gene: 24. Germline V CDR1 and CDR2: SGDLS, YYNGEE. The CDR3 consists of 20 residues. The receptor comes from a human donor with glioblastoma. Sequenced here: blood, sampled before dendritic cell vaccination. This chain connects TRBV9 to TRBJ2-1, with TRBD1 identical over 8 bases. CDR3 sequence (DNA): TGTGCCAGCAGCCAACAAAACCGGACAGGGAGGACTGAACGTTTCAATGAGCAGTTCTTC. Translation: CASSQQNRTGRTERFNEQFF.